Described below is a single T cell receptor beta chain sequence and its context. The record originates from a study of identical twins. Trimming removed 2 bases from V and 3 bases from J; junction bases left unmatched: 3. The CDR3 has 15 amino acids. Germline values: CDR1 SGHRS, CDR2 YFSETQ. MiXCR, run by TCRdb on the 5' RACE reads, gives a single entry per CDR3 protein. The sample contains 300,000 to 350,000 distinct CDR3 sequences, 9% to 15% of which appear only once. These data also featured in a second study, about yellow fever vaccine responses in identical twins.

The sequenced sample consisted of CD8+ T cells sorted from blood. The chain has TRBV5-1 and TRBJ2-7; 12 bases map to TRBD1. The source of this sequence is a woman between 18 and 30 years old in good health. This chain's CDR3 is CASSFGTGGFYEQYV. The DNA for the CDR3 is TGCGCCAGCAGCTTCGGGACAGGGGGCTTCTACGAGCAGTACGTC.